These 6 T cell receptor beta chains were sequenced from one sample in a study of T cells in Graves' hyperthyroidism and ophthalmopathy. RNA transcripts yielded amplified TCR beta CDR3 regions. TCR CDR3 regions were first amplified by RT-PCR with HTBI primers. A single record per CDR3 protein comes from TCRdb applying MiXCR to the multiplex PCR reads. The sample has 700,000 to 950,000 distinct CDR3 sequences; roughly a third are singletons. The sequenced material came from blood. Receptors originate from a woman aged 40-49 years with Graves' hyperthyroidism.

This clonotype was observed many times. The chain couples TRBV24-1 to TRBJ1-2, with 10 positions matching TRBD1. The V and J ends lost 3 bases and 8 bases, in that order; junction bases with no gene match: 5. The length of the CDR3 is 14 residues. Germline assignment: CDR1 KGHDR and CDR2 SFDVKD. Here the CDR3 DNA reads TGTGCCACCAGTGATCCCGGGACAGGGGACGGCTACACCTTC. Amino acid sequence: CATSDPGTGDGYTF.

In regard to this clonotype: A read error may be the cause here, since a much bigger clone is one base away. This chain connects TRBV9 to TRBJ2-7; D ambiguous. Germline CDR1 and CDR2: SGDLS and YYNGEE. V was trimmed by 7 bases and J by 5 bases, leaving 16 bases between them. This CDR3 has 13 amino acids. In nucleotides, the CDR3 is TGTGCCAGCTCAGACGACGTCGTGAACGAGCAGTACTTC. Protein sequence: CASSDDVVNEQYF.

This clonotype has a count of ten or more. The gene calls are TRBV7-8 and TRBJ2-5; D perhaps matches TRBD2 (6 bases). Per the germline V gene, CDR1 is SGHVS and CDR2 is FQNEAQ. The ends were cut back, 3 bases at V and 5 bases at J, with 25 bases in the middle. The length of the CDR3 is 18 residues. The CDR3: CASSLLWPGGHGGETQYF. Here the CDR3 DNA reads TGTGCCAGCAGCTTGCTTTGGCCCGGGGGTCACGGAGGGGAGACCCAGTACTTC.

This clonotype was detected only a few times. The CDR3 DNA follows: TGTGCCACCAGTGAATCGCGGGGGCGCGGTGAGACCCAGTACTTC. It codes for CATSESRGRGETQYF. The chain combines TRBV24-1 with TRBJ2-5; D might be TRBD2 (7 bases). Trimming pared 4 bases from V and 5 bases from J, leaving 16 bases between. The germline V gene encodes CDR1 KGHDR and CDR2 SFDVKD. The CDR3 has 15 amino acids.

This clonotype was seen only once. This chain joins TRBV5-1 and TRBJ1-1; perhaps TRBD1 as D (5 bases). The CDR3 loop spans 14 amino acids. V was clipped by 0 bases and J by 4 bases, with 10 bases between them. Germline loops: CDR1 SGHRS, CDR2 YFSETQ. The chain's CDR3 is CASSLARGCTEAFF. DNA for the CDR3: TGCGCCAGCAGCTTGGCAAGGGGATGCACTGAAGCTTTCTTT.

This clonotype was counted only a few times. The chain joins TRBV4-1 to TRBJ1-2; 8 positions agree with TRBD1. This CDR3 region has 19 residues. Germline trimming cut 1 base from V and 0 bases from J; bases unmatched to any gene: 13. CDR1 MGHRA and CDR2 YSYEKL come from the germline V gene. The CDR3 bases are TGCGCCAGCAGCCAAGGGTATCCGGGACAGGCATCGACTAACTATGGCTACACCTTC. Residues: CASSQGYPGQASTNYGYTF.